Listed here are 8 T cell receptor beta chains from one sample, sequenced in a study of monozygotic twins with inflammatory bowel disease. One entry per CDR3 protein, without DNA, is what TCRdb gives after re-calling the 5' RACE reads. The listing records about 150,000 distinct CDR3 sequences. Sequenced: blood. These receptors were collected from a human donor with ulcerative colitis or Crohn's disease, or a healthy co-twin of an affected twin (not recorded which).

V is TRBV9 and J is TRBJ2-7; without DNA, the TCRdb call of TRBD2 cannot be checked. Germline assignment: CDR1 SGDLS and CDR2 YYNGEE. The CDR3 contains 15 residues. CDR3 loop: CASSVGLAGSYEQYF.

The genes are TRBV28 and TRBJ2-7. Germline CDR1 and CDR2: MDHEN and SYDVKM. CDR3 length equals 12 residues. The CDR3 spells CASSLMVSEQYF.

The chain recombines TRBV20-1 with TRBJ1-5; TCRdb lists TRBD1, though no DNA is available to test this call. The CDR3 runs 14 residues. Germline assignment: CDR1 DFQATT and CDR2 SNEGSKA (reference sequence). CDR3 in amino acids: CSAQDGGSNQPQHF.

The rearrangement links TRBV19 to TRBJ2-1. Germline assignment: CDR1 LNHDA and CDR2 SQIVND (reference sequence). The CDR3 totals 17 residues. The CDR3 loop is CASSIDHHASAYNEQFF.

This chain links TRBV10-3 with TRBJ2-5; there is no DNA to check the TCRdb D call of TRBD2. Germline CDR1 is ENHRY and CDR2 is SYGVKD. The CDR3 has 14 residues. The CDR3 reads CAISLDGSRETQYF.

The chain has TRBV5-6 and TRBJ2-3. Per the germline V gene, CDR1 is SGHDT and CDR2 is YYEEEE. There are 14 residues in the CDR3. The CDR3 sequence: CASSLQTGPDTQYF. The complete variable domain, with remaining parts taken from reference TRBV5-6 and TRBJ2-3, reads DAGVTQSPTHLIKTRGQQVTLRCSPKSGHDTVSWYQQALGQGPQFIFQYYEEEERQRGNFPDRFSGHQFPNYSSELNVNALLLGDSALYLCASSLQTGPDTQYFGPGTRLTVL.

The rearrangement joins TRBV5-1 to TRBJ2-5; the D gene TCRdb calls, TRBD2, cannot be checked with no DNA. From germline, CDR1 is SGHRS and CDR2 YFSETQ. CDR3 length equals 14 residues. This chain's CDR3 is CASSSSGGQETQYF.

The CDR3 region is CASSSAGFDEQFF. V and J are TRBV7-7 and TRBJ2-1. Germline lookup yields CDR1 SSHAT and CDR2 FNYEAQ (reference sequence). This CDR3 has 13 residues.